This T cell receptor beta chain was sequenced during a study of cytomegalovirus exposure and HLA in healthy donors. Whole-study findings and limits: Most of the CMV-associated TCR beta chains (in a later analysis) appeared to be HLA-restricted. TCR beta chain V- and J-gene trimming was linked, in a later analysis, to a missense variant in DCLRE1C.

Per germline, CDR1 DFQATT and CDR2 SNEGSKA (reference sequence). The CDR3 has 11 residues. V was shortened by 3 bases and J by 1 base, with 4 bases between the two germline ends. This PCR relied on a set of 60 Vbeta primers and 13 Jbeta primers. Here immunoSEQ multiplex PCR was the method, and the copy in TCRdb shows in-frame clones only, minus some. The specimen's table records approximately 75,000 clones. Note on this clone: Antigen unknown.

This clonotype was obtained from a man aged 35-49 years in good health and CMV-seronegative. Sequenced: PBMCs. The chain joins TRBV20-1 to TRBJ2-7; D is ambiguous. CDR3 nucleotide sequence: TGCAGTGCTAGTCATTCCTACGAGCAGTACTTC. Translation gives CSASHSYEQYF.